This T cell receptor (beta chain) is drawn from a study of T cells expressing NK-cell markers. TCRdb re-called the 5' RACE reads; every CDR3 protein appears as one record, without DNA. The ten top clones account for about 11%, within a sample of 350,000 to 400,000 distinct CDR3 sequences. CDR3 size: 11 residues. CDR1 and CDR2 from the germline V gene are LGHNT and FRNRAP. The chain couples TRBV12-5 to TRBJ2-1. The sequencing input was blood T cells: a sorted CD56 or NKG2C T cell subset, CD4+ or CD8+ T cells, or bulk PBMC T cells (not recorded which). This clonotype originated in a woman aged 45-60 years in good health. The CDR3 sequence: CASGFYNEQFF.